The following is a T cell receptor (beta chain) sequence with its context. Original processing methods: Using reference gene primer amplification, nucleated cell counts were estimated. Sequenced by immunoSEQ multiplex PCR; TCRdb stores in-frame clones only, minus some. That table is the source of V, J and clone size, and D and trimming were worked out from the DNA. The repertoire includes over 200,000 clones, around 86% of them detected once, and 2.2% sits in the top ten. This sample stems from a study of blood T cell repertoires in COVID-19. Study summary: The United States, Italy and Spain provided the acute and convalescent COVID-19 samples. Sources were T cells, B-cell-depleted T cells, or PBMCs; the material itself was cDNA or gDNA.

The CDR3 has 15 amino acids. Germline V gene data show CDR1 as MNHNY and CDR2 as SVGAGI (reference sequence). After removal of 3 bases from V and 4 bases from J, the junction contained 6 bases not matched to a gene. The source material was peripheral blood. This chain uses TRBV6-6 with TRBJ1-2; TRBD1 agrees at 9 bases. The source of this sequence is a man aged 30 to 45 who had recovered from COVID-19. In DNA, the CDR3 is TGTGCCAGCAGTTATCGGACAGGGGCGTTCTATGGCTACACCTTC. Protein: CASSYRTGAFYGYTF.